This T cell receptor (beta chain) was profiled in a study of T cell responses to AZD1222 COVID-19 vaccine. Clones were sequenced by immunoSEQ multiplex PCR, and TCRdb holds only the in-frame ones, with some missing. The sample records some 61,000 clones, roughly 84% being singletons. The sample was peripheral blood, taken on day 0 of AZD1222 vaccination. The clonotype originates from an adult in good health.

In DNA, the CDR3 is TGTGCCAGTAGTATAGCCGTCGGGGTTTATCAGCCCCAGCATTTT. Translating gives CASSIAVGVYQPQHF. The chain recombines TRBV19 with TRBJ1-5; D is unclear. The germline V gene encodes CDR1 LNHDA and CDR2 SQIVND (reference sequence). Trimming took off 1 base at V and 5 bases at J, with 12 bases between the two ends. The CDR3 extends over 15 amino acids.